The present TCR beta chain was sequenced within a study of blood T cells in healthy people across ages. Germline V gene lookup returns CDR1 MNHEY and CDR2 SVGAGI. The germline V and J ends were trimmed by 2 bases and 3 bases, with 14 bases remaining between them. The CDR3 extends over 15 amino acids. Together with a sample-barcoded 5' primer, a J-beta primer mix was included in a second PCR lasting about 7 to 12 cycles. Via MiXCR, TCRdb re-called the 5' RACE reads, giving one row per CDR3 protein. Of 600,000 to 850,000 distinct CDR3 sequences listed, just under 25% were seen once; the top ten hold roughly a tenth. These data were also filed under a second study, of T cells of mothers and their children. That work contributes: RNA that had been extracted went wholly into cDNA synthesis, at approximately 1.6 ug per 15 ul.

The V gene is TRBV6-5, the J gene TRBJ2-7; D is perhaps TRBD2 (6 bases). Sequenced material: blood. This clonotype was obtained from a boy younger than 18 in good health. The CDR3 is CASSYGIGGLYEQYF. The CDR3 DNA sequence: TGTGCCAGCAGTTACGGGATCGGAGGGCTCTACGAGCAGTACTTC.